One and the same sample provided the 22 T cell receptor beta chains below, sequenced in a study of lymphopenia after photon versus proton radiotherapy. The assay was immunoSEQ multiplex PCR, and TCRdb's table has in-frame clones only and misses some. The sample lists 75,000 or so clones, about four fifths occurring once. Material: peripheral blood, obtained from a patient treated with proton-based radiotherapy. Receptors originate from a man in his sixties with pancreatic cancer.

The rearrangement uses TRBV27 and TRBJ1-4; possibly TRBD1 for D (5 bases). V shed 4 bases and J shed 9 bases, with 18 bases lying between them. The germline CDR1 and CDR2 sequences are MNHEY and SMNVEV (reference sequence). The CDR3 consists of 15 residues. CDR3 sequence reads: CASSSQQAGNKKLFF. The CDR3 DNA is TGTGCCAGCAGTTCGCAACAGGCCGGCAATAAAAAACTGTTTTTT. Based on the CDR3 plus reference TRBV27 and TRBJ1-4, the full variable domain is EAQVTQNPRYLITVTGKKLTVTCSQNMNHEYMSWYRQDPGLGLRQIYYSMNVEVTDKGDVPEGYKVSRKEKRNFPLILESPSPNQTSLYFCASSSQQAGNKKLFFGSGTQLSVL.

The rearrangement joins TRBV7-2 to TRBJ1-5; D gene ambiguous. The CDR3 loop spans 16 amino acids. V lost 0 bases and J lost 0, with 9 bases in between. From germline, CDR1 is SGHTA and CDR2 FQGNSA. The CDR3 DNA reads as TGTGCCAGCAGCTTAGCAAACATTAATAGCAATCAGCCCCAGCATTTT. Its translation: CASSLANINSNQPQHF.

V is TRBV2 and J is TRBJ1-5, with unresolved D. CDR3 length: 16 amino acids. Germline V gene lookup returns CDR1 SNHLY and CDR2 FYNNEI. Trimming removed 11 bases from V and 1 base from J, with 21 bases in between. The CDR3 DNA follows: TGTGCCTCCAGCATCATGGGAAGGAGGAGCAATCAGCCCCAGCATTTT. Translated, it gives CASSIMGRRSNQPQHF.

Of note for this clone: The sample holds other DNA sequences that translate to the same CDR3. This rearrangement joins TRBV27 to TRBJ2-1; 14 positions match TRBD2. This CDR3 comprises 16 residues. In germline, CDR1 is MNHEY, CDR2 SMNVEV (reference sequence). The junction had 5 bases not matched to a gene; V was cut back by 5 bases and J by 5 bases. CDR3 in amino acids: CASSLRLAGGNNEQFF. In DNA, the CDR3 is TGTGCCAGCAGTCTAAGACTAGCGGGAGGGAACAATGAGCAGTTCTTC.

The rearrangement uses TRBV5-1 and TRBJ2-5, with 8 bases identical to TRBD1. The CDR3 length is 14 residues. The J segment lost 7 bases and the V segment lost 0 bases, leaving 5 bases of the junction unmatched. Germline-derived CDR1 and CDR2 are SGHRS and YFSETQ. In nucleotides, the CDR3 is TGCGCCAGCAGCTTGGAACAGGGGGGTGGGACCCAGTACTTC. Protein sequence: CASSLEQGGGTQYF.

V is TRBV11-2 and J is TRBJ2-7, with D possibly being TRBD1 or TRBD2 (5 bases each). The germline V gene has CDR1 SGHAT and CDR2 FQNNGV. Trimming stripped 5 bases from V and 4 bases from J, with 12 bases between. The length of the CDR3 is 13 residues. CDR3 region: CASSLRDGYEQYF. Here the CDR3 DNA reads TGTGCCAGCAGCCTTCGGGACGGATACGAGCAGTACTTC.

For the CDR3, the DNA is TGTGCCAGCAGCGTAGGGACAGGGACCGAGACCCAGTACTTC. As protein: CASSVGTGTETQYF. The chain employs TRBV9 and TRBJ2-5; 8 bases fit TRBD1. The V gene's germline CDR1 is SGDLS and CDR2 YYNGEE. The CDR3 extends over 14 amino acids. V lost 0 bases and J lost 5; bases outside the gene matches: 3.

V gene TRBV18 combines with J gene TRBJ2-3; D remains unclear. The V gene lost 5 bases and the J gene lost 2 bases, with 8 bases spanning the gap. The CDR3 length is 13 residues. The germline gives CDR1 KGHSH, CDR2 LQKENI. CDR3 protein: CASSLRTTDTQYF. The CDR3 DNA sequence: TGTGCCAGCTCATTACGGACCACAGATACGCAGTATTTT. Supplemented by reference TRBV18 and TRBJ2-3, the full variable domain reads NAGVMQNPRHLVRRRGQEARLRCSPMKGHSHVYWYRQLPEEGLKFMVYLQKENIIDESGMPKERFSAEFPKEGPSILRIQQVVRGDSAAYFCASSLRTTDTQYFGPGTRLTVL.

The V gene is TRBV5-1, the J gene TRBJ1-1; 7 nucleotides match TRBD1. The CDR3 has 14 amino acids. Trimming removed 5 bases from V and 7 bases from J; junction bases left unmatched: 11. Germline V lookup: CDR1 SGHRS, CDR2 YFSETQ. The CDR3 sequence is CASSSQGDGGEAFF. CDR3 DNA: TGCGCCAGCAGTTCCCAGGGGGACGGGGGTGAAGCTTTCTTT.

The rearrangement joins TRBV21-1 to TRBJ2-7; TRBD1 was called by the table and not checked on the DNA. TRBV21-1 constitutes a pseudogene. The CDR3 has 16 residues. DNA of the CDR3: TGTGCCAGCAGCAATGCCGGGACAGGGGTCAAGCGAGAGCAGTACTTC. As protein: CASSNAGTGVKREQYF.

This clone was found once. The rearrangement links TRBV19 to TRBJ1-1; D remains ambiguous. This CDR3 comprises 14 residues. Germline loops: CDR1 LNHDA, CDR2 SQIVND (reference sequence). V lost 5 bases, J lost 4 bases, and 14 bases lay in between. The CDR3 here is CASSFGVLGTEAFF. The CDR3 DNA is TGTGCCAGTAGTTTTGGGGTCTTGGGCACTGAAGCTTTCTTT.

The chain recombines TRBV5-1 with TRBJ2-3; the D is unclear. Trimming took 5 bases from V and 0 from J, leaving 13 bases between them. This CDR3 has 15 residues. Germline loops: CDR1 SGHRS, CDR2 YFSETQ. CDR3 DNA sequence: TGCGCCAGCAGTCTGACTTTAGGGAGCACAGATACGCAGTATTTT. This codes for CASSLTLGSTDTQYF.

J is TRBJ1-2 and V is TRBV6-1; D is unclear. This CDR3 comprises 12 residues. The V end was cut by 2 bases, the J end by 4 bases, with 5 bases between. Germline V gene data show CDR1 as MNHNS and CDR2 as SASEGT. CDR3 sequence (DNA): TGTGCCAGCAGTGAAAGAGCCTATGGCTACACCTTC. This codes for CASSERAYGYTF.

The chain recombines TRBV13 with TRBJ2-7, with D tentatively TRBD1 (5 bases). The CDR3 spans 13 residues. V was shortened by 5 bases and J by 2 bases, with 10 bases between the two germline ends. The germline V gene encodes CDR1 PRHDT and CDR2 FYEKMQ (reference sequence). DNA of the CDR3: TGTGCCAGCAGCGCGACAGATACCTACGAGCAGTACTTC. Protein: CASSATDTYEQYF. The variable domain in full, completed from reference TRBV13 and TRBJ2-7, reads AAGVIQSPRHLIKEKRETATLKCYPIPRHDTVYWYQQGPGQDPQFLISFYEKMQSDKGSIPDRFSAQQFSDYHSELNMSSLELGDSALYFCASSATDTYEQYFGPGTRLTVT.

The chain employs TRBV28 and TRBJ1-1; no firm D call. V was cut by 2 bases and J by 6 bases, with 16 bases left in between. CDR3 length equals 15 residues. Germline V gene lookup returns CDR1 MDHEN and CDR2 SYDVKM. The CDR3 spells CASSLSRVLGAEAFF. CDR3 nucleotides: TGTGCCAGCAGTTTAAGTAGGGTCTTGGGTGCTGAAGCTTTCTTT.

In nucleotides, the CDR3 is TGTGCCAGTAGTACCGGGACTCGGAGCGAGCAGTACTTC. Its translation is CASSTGTRSEQYF. The V gene is TRBV19, the J gene TRBJ2-7; D possibly corresponds to TRBD2 (6 bases). There are 13 residues in the CDR3. V lost 4 bases, J lost 6 bases, and 13 bases lay in between. Germline V gene sequence: CDR1 LNHDA, CDR2 SQIVND (reference sequence).

This sequence joins TRBV4-3 and TRBJ2-7, with D hard to call. The CDR3 totals 14 residues. V lost 4 bases and J lost 0, with 10 bases in between. Germline assignment: CDR1 LGHNA and CDR2 YSLEER. CDR3 bases: TGCGCCAGCAGCCTGGACGCTCTCTCCTACGAGCAGTACTTC. Protein: CASSLDALSYEQYF.

This chain's CDR3 is CASRNDLWSVNEQFF. The CDR3 nucleotides are TGTGCCAGCAGAAATGACTTGTGGTCGGTCAATGAGCAGTTCTTC. The chain is built from TRBV5-8 and TRBJ2-1, with D unclear. V was cut by 5 bases and J by 6 bases, with 18 bases left in between. Germline CDR1 and CDR2: SGHTS and YDEGEE. The CDR3 length is 15 residues.

This clone was observed a handful of times. The CDR3 region is CASSGNFLASSYNEQFF. The CDR3 nucleotides are TGTGCCAGCAGCGGAAACTTTCTAGCGTCCTCCTACAATGAGCAGTTCTTC. The chain is built from TRBV9 and TRBJ2-1; a weak D match, TRBD2 (6 bases). The CDR3 is 17 residues long. Germline V gene sequence: CDR1 SGDLS, CDR2 YYNGEE. Between the trimmed V and J ends, which lost 3 bases and 0 bases, there was a span of 16 bases.

V usage is TRBV18 and J usage is TRBJ2-1; 11 bases line up with TRBD2. CDR3 size: 16 residues. Germline lookup yields CDR1 KGHSH and CDR2 LQKENI. The junction had 5 bases not matched to a gene; V was cut back by 4 bases and J by 3 bases. The CDR3 spells CASSLTGTSGYNEQFF. The CDR3 DNA sequence: TGTGCCAGCTCACTTACCGGGACTAGCGGCTACAATGAGCAGTTCTTC.

The chain combines TRBV6-4 with TRBJ2-6; D is unresolved. Trimming cost V 0 bases and J 0 bases, with 3 bases left between them. There are 15 residues in the CDR3. Looked up from germline, CDR1 is MRHNA and CDR2 is SNTAGT. For the CDR3, the DNA is TGTGCCAGCAGTGACTCAGGCTCTGGGGCCAACGTCCTGACTTTC. Amino acid sequence: CASSDSGSGANVLTF.

The gene calls are TRBV10-3 and TRBJ2-5; D not resolved. The DNA matches TRBJ2-7 better at its end, which makes the J call doubtful. This CDR3 is built from 12 residues. Germline V gene lookup returns CDR1 ENHRY and CDR2 SYGVKD. The CDR3 DNA is TGTGCCATCAGTGTCGGCCAGTACGAGCAGTACTTC. This translates into CAISVGQYEQYF.